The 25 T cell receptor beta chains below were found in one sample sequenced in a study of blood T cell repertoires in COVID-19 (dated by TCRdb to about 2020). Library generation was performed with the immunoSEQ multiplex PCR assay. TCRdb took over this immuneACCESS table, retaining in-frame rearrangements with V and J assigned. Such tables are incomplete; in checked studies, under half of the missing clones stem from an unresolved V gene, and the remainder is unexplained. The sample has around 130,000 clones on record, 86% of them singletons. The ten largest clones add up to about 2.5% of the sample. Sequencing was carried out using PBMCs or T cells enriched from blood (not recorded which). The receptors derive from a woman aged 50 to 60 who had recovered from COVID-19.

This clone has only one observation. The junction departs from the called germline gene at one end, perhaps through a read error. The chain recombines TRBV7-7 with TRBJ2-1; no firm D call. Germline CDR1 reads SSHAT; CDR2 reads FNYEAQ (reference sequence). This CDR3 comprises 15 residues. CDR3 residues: CASSLVPGYNNEQFF. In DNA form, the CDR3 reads TGTGCTAGCAGCTTAGTTCCCGGGTACAACAATGAGCAGTTCTTC.

The CDR3 DNA reads TGTGCCAGCAGCTGGGAGGGAGGGAATCAGCCCCAGCATTTT. Translating it yields CASSWEGGNQPQHF. V gene TRBV5-5 combines with J gene TRBJ1-5; no reliable D call. This CDR3 contains 14 residues. The germline CDR1 and CDR2 sequences are SGHKS and YYEKEE (reference sequence). Between the trimmed V and J ends, which lost 3 bases and 4 bases, there was a span of 11 bases. Full variable domain (remainder filled in from reference TRBV5-5 and TRBJ1-5): DAGVTQSPTHLIKTRGQQVTLRCSPISGHKSVSWYQQVLGQGPQFIFQYYEKEERGRGNFPDRFSARQFPNYSSELNVNALLLGDSALYLCASSWEGGNQPQHFGDGTRLSIL.

In DNA form, the CDR3 reads TGTGCCAGCAGCGTAGAGGACAGCCAGAAAGGCTACACCTTC. Translating it yields CASSVEDSQKGYTF. The V gene is TRBV9, the J gene TRBJ1-2; a weak D match, TRBD1 (6 bases). CDR3 length equals 14 residues. The germline V gene has CDR1 SGDLS and CDR2 YYNGEE. V was cut by 0 bases and J by 8 bases, with 14 bases left in between.

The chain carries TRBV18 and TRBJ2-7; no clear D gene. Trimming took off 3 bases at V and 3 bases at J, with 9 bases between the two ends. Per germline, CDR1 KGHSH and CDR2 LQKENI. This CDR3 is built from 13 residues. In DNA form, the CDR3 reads TGTGCCAGCTCACCCGACACGGACTACGAGCAGTACTTC. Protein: CASSPDTDYEQYF.

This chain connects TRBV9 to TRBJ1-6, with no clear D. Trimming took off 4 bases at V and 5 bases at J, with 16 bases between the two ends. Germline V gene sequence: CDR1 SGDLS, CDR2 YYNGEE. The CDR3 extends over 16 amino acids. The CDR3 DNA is TGTGCCAGCAGCCCTAACCCCGCTACCCATAATTCACCCCTCCACTTT. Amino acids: CASSPNPATHNSPLHF. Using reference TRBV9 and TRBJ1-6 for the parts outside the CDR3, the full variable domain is DSGVTQTPKHLITATGQRVTLRCSPRSGDLSVYWYQQSLDQGLQFLIQYYNGEERAKGNILERFSAQQFPDLHSELNLSSLELGDSALYFCASSPNPATHNSPLHFGNGTRLTVT.

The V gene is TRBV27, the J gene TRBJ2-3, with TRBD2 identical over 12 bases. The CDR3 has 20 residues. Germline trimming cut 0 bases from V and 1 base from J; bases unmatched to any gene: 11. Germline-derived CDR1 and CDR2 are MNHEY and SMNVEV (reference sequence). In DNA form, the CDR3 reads TGTGCCAGCAGTTTATCGTACCCTAGCGGGGGGGCGGCTGGCACAGATACGCAGTATTTT. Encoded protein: CASSLSYPSGGAAGTDTQYF.

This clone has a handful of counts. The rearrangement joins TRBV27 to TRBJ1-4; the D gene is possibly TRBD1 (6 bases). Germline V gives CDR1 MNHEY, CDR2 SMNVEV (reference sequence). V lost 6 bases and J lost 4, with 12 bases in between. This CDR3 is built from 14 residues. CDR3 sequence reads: CASSPTGVNEKLFF. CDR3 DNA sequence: TGTGCCAGCAGCCCGACAGGAGTTAATGAAAAACTGTTTTTT.

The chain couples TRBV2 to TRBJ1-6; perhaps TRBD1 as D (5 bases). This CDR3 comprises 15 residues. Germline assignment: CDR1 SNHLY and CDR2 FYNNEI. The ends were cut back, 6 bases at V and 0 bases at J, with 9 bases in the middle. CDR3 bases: TGTGCCAGCAGGGCCGACAGCTCCTATAATTCACCCCTCCACTTT. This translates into CASRADSSYNSPLHF.

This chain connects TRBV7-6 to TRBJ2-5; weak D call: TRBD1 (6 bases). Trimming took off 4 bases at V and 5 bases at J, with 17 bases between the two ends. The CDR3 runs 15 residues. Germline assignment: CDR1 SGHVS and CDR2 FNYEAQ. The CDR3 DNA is TGTGCCAGCAGCTCAAGCCCAGGGGCCCCGGAGACCCAGTACTTC. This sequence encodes CASSSSPGAPETQYF.

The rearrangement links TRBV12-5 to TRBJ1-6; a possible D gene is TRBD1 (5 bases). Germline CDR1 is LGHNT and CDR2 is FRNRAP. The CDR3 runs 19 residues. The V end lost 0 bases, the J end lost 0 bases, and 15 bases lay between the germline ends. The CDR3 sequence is CASGLVIGRGDSYNSPLHF. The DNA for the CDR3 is TGTGCTAGTGGTTTGGTAATCGGTAGGGGCGACTCCTATAATTCACCCCTCCACTTT.

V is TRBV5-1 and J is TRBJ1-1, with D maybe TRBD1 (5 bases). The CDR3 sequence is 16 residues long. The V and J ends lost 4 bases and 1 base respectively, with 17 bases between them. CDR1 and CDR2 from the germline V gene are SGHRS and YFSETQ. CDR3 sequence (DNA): TGCGCCAGCAGCCCCGACTTCGGACAACAGAACACTGAAGCTTTCTTT. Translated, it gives CASSPDFGQQNTEAFF.

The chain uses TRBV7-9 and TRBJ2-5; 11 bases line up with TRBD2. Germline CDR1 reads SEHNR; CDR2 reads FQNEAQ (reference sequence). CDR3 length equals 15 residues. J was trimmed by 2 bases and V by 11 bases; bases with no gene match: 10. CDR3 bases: TGTGCCCCTCGAATTAGCGGGGGGGTTCAAGAGACCCAGTACTTC. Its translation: CAPRISGGVQETQYF. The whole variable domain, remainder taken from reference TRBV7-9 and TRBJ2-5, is DTGVSQNPRHKITKRGQNVTFRCDPISEHNRLYWYRQTLGQGPEFLTYFQNEAQLEKSRLLSDRFSAERPKGSFSTLEIQRTEQGDSAMYLCAPRISGGVQETQYFGPGTRLLVL.

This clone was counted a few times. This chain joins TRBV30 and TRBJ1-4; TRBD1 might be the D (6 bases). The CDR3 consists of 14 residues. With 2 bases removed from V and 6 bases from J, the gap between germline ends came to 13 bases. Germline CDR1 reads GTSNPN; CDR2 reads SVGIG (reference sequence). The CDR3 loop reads CAWSPGESHEKLFF. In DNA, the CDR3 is TGTGCCTGGAGTCCAGGGGAGTCCCATGAAAAACTGTTTTTT.

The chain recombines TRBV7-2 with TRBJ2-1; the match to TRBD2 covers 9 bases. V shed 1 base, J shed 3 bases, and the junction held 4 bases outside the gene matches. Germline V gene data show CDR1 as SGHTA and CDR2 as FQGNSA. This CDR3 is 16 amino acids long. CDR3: CASSLEGTSIYNEQFF. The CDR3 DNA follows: TGTGCCAGCAGCTTAGAGGGGACTAGCATCTACAATGAGCAGTTCTTC.

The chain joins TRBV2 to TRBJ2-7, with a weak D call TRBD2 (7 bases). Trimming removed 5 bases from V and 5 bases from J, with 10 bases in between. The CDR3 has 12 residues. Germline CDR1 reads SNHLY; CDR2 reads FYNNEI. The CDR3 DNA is TGTGCCAGCAGTTCGGGGGGCGACGAGCAGTACTTC. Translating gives CASSSGGDEQYF. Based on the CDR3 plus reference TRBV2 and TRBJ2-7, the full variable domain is EPEVTQTPSHQVTQMGQEVILRCVPISNHLYFYWYRQILGQKVEFLVSFYNNEISEKSEIFDDQFSVERPDGSNFTLKIRSTKLEDSAMYFCASSSGGDEQYFGPGTRLTVT.

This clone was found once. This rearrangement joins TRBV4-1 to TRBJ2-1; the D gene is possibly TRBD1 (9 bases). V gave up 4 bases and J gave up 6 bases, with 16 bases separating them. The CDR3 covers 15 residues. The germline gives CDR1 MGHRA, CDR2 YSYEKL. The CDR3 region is CASSLAGTGSNEQFF. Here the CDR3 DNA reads TGCGCCAGCAGCCTAGCGGGGACAGGGTCCAATGAGCAGTTCTTC.

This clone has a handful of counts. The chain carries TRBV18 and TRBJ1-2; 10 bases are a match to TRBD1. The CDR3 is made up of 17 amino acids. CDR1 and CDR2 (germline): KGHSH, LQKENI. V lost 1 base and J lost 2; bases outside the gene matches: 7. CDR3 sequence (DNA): TGTGCCAGCTCACCACAAGTTGGGACAGGGGACAACTATGGCTACACCTTC. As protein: CASSPQVGTGDNYGYTF.

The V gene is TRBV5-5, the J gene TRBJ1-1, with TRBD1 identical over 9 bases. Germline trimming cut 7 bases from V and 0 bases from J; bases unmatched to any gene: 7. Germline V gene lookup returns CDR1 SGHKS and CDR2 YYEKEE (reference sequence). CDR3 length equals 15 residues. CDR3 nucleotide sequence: TGTGCCAGCGACGGACAGGGGAACCTGAACACTGAAGCTTTCTTT. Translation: CASDGQGNLNTEAFF.

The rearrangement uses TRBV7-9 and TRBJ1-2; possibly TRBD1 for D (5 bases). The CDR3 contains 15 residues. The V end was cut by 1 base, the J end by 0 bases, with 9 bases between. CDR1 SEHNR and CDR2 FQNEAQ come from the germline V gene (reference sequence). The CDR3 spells CASSLGDSPNYGYTF. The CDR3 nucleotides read TGTGCCAGCAGCTTAGGAGACAGCCCTAACTATGGCTACACCTTC.

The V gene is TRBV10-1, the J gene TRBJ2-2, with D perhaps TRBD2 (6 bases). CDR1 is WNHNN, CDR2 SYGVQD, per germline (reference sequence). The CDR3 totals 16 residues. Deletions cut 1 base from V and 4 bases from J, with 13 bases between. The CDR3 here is CASSEWTGSGTGELFF. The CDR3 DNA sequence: TGCGCCAGCAGTGAGTGGACCGGGAGCGGCACCGGGGAGCTGTTTTTT.

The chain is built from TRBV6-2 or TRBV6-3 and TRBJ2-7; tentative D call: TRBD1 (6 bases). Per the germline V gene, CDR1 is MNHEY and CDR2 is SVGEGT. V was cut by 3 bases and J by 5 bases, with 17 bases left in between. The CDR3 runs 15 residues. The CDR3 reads CASSYEQGRSDEQYF. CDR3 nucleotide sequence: TGTGCCAGCAGTTATGAACAGGGCAGATCGGACGAGCAGTACTTC.

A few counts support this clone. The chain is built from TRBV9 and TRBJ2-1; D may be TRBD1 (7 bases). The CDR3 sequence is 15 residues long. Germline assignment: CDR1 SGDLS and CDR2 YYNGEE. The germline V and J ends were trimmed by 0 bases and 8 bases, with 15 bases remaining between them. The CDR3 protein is CASSVAEGAPYEQFF. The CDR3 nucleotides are TGTGCCAGCAGCGTAGCGGAGGGGGCACCCTATGAGCAGTTCTTC.

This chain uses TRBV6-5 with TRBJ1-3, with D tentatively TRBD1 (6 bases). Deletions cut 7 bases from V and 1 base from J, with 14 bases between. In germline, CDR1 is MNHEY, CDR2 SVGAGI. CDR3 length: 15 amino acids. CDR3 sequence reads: CASTRTATSGNTIYF. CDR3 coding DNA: TGTGCCAGCACCCGGACAGCAACTTCTGGAAACACCATATATTTT.

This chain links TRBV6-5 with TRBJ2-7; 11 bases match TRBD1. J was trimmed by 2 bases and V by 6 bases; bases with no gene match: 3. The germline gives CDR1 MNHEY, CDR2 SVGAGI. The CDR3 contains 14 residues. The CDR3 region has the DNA TGTGCCAGCAGGAAGGGACAGGGGGCCTACGAGCAGTACTTC. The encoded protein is CASRKGQGAYEQYF.

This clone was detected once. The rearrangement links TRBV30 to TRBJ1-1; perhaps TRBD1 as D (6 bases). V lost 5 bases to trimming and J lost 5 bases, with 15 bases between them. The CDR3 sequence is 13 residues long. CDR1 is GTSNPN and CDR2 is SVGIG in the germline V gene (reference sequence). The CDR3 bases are TGTGCCTGGGGGGGACAAGCAAGGACTGAAGCTTTCTTT. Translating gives CAWGGQARTEAFF.